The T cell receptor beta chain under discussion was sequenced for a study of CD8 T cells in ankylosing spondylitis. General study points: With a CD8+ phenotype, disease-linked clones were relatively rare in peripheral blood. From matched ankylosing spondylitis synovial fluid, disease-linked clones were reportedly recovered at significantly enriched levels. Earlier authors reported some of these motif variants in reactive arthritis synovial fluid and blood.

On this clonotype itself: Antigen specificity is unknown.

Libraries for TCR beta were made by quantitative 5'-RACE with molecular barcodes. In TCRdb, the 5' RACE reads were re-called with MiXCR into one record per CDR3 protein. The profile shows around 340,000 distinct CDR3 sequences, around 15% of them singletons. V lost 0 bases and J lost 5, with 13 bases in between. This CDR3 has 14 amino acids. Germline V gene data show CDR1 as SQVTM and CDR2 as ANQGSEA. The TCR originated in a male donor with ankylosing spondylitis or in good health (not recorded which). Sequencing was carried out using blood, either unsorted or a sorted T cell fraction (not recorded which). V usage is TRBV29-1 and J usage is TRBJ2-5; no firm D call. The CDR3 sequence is CSVEDPLWGETQYF. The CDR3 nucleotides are TGCAGCGTTGAAGATCCTCTATGGGGTGAGACCCAGTACTTC.